Here is one TCR beta chain with its context. The data stem from a study of blood T cell repertoires in COVID-19. Across the study: Samples taken during acute and convalescent COVID-19 were collected in the United States, Italy and Spain.

Original handling: Amplification of reference gene primers was used by the study to estimate nucleated cell counts. Clones were sequenced by immunoSEQ multiplex PCR, and TCRdb holds only the in-frame ones, with some missing. That table supplies the V and J calls and clone size; D and trimming were determined from the DNA. The table has some 180,000 clones, 84% seen once. From germline, CDR1 is SGHRS and CDR2 YFSETQ. The CDR3 totals 14 residues. The ends were cut back, 9 bases at V and 0 bases at J, with 14 bases in the middle. The specimen was peripheral blood. This chain connects TRBV5-1 to TRBJ2-3; tentative D call: TRBD2 (6 bases). This TCR was sampled from a man aged 70-80 years with active or convalescent COVID-19. CDR3: CATQEGISTDTQYF. The CDR3 DNA follows: TGCGCCACCCAGGAGGGAATTAGCACAGATACGCAGTATTTT.